This entry lists 3 T cell receptor beta chains sequenced from one sample in a study of blood T cell repertoires in COVID-19. The table came from immunoSEQ multiplex PCR; TCRdb's copy has only in-frame clones and leaves some out. The table shows 150,000 to 200,000 clones, with approximately 79% occurring only once. The sequenced material came from peripheral blood. These receptor sequences come from a woman aged 40 to 55 with COVID-19, enrolled during active disease.

The V call is TRBV19, the J call TRBJ1-5; 9 nucleotides match TRBD1. CDR3 length: 13 residues. Germline lookup yields CDR1 LNHDA and CDR2 SQIVND (reference sequence). V lost 9 bases and J lost 11; bases outside the gene matches: 11. CDR3 coding DNA: TGTGCCAGCACCGGGACAGGGAGTAGGGCCCAGCATTTT. It is translated as CASTGTGSRAQHF.

V gene TRBV5-1 combines with J gene TRBJ2-7, with 9 bases matching TRBD1. The CDR3 extends over 16 amino acids. V shed 6 bases, J shed 2 bases, and the junction held 12 bases outside the gene matches. CDR1 and CDR2 (germline): SGHRS, YFSETQ. CDR3 in amino acids: CASTPGLGQGAYEQYF. The CDR3 DNA sequence: TGCGCCAGCACCCCGGGTCTGGGACAGGGAGCCTACGAGCAGTACTTC.

This clone came up a few times. The chain couples TRBV5-6 to TRBJ2-5; D possibly corresponds to TRBD1 (6 bases). Deletions cut 4 bases from V and 0 bases from J, with 19 bases between. Per germline, CDR1 SGHDT and CDR2 YYEEEE. There are 17 residues in the CDR3. The CDR3 DNA reads as TGTGCCAGCAGCGCAGGGACATCCCGGGGTCACCAAGAGACCCAGTACTTC. Translation gives CASSAGTSRGHQETQYF.